The source of this TCR beta chain is a study of PD-1 blockade in classical Hodgkin lymphoma. Time point in this sample: cycle 4 day 1 (C4D1), after five to seven weeks of nivolumab. Every patient experienced relapse after autologous stem cell transplantation, and brentuximab vedotin exposure varied. Concerning this clone itself: Its antigen is still unknown.

Data came from immunoSEQ multiplex PCR; TCRdb stores just in-frame clones and leaves some out. Here the sample spans tens of thousands of clones, 91% being singletons. General study findings and limits: When set against healthy donors, newly diagnosed patients were reported to show lower baseline TCR diversity.

The CDR3 is 14 residues long. Per the germline V gene, CDR1 is MNHEY and CDR2 is SMNVEV (reference sequence). V was trimmed by 4 bases and J by 10 bases, leaving 17 bases between them. The specimen comprised peripheral blood mononuclear cells (PBMCs), sampled before the fourth cycle of nivolumab. The chain uses TRBV27 and TRBJ2-1; D is possibly TRBD2 (6 bases). The source of this sequence is a human donor with classical Hodgkin lymphoma. The CDR3 DNA sequence: TGTGCCAGCAGTTCCCCCCCGCAGGGAGGCGAGCAGTTCTTC. It encodes CASSSPPQGGEQFF.